A selection of T cell receptor beta chains follows, all from one sample in a study of OX40 agonist ivuxolimab in advanced cancers. Sequencing was performed with immunoSEQ multiplex PCR; in TCRdb, only in-frame clones are kept and a portion is missing. The sample records fewer than 55,000 clones, over 75% being singletons. The sample here was CD4+ or CD8+ T cells sorted from blood, taken in a trial of the OX40 agonist ivuxolimab. The receptors were sampled from an adult with an advanced solid tumor such as melanoma, head and neck, liver or kidney cancer. Both conserved end residues are part of each CDR3. The D gene is left open where the match is weak. The listing skips clone size in some rows; elsewhere it reads once, few, many or a size class.

DNA | CDR3 | V | size | D | J
TGTGCCAGCAGTGTTATGACAGGGGGCGATCAGCCCCAGCATTTT | CASSVMTGGDQPQHF | TRBV6-1 | NA | TRBD1 | TRBJ1-5
TGTGCCAGCAGCGTATCGAGCTCCTACAATGAGCAGTTCTTC | CASSVSSSYNEQFF | TRBV9 | NA | NA | TRBJ2-1
TGTGCCAGCAGCGGTAACACTGAAGCTTTCTTT | CASSGNTEAFF | TRBV5-6 | few | NA | TRBJ1-1
TGTGCCAGCCGACAGGGTACCACCGGGGAGCTGTTTTTT | CASRQGTTGELFF | TRBV6-6 | NA | TRBD1 | TRBJ2-2
TGCGCCAGCAGCTTGATGAGGAGCTCCTACGAGCAGTACTTC | CASSLMRSSYEQYF | TRBV5-1 | NA | NA | TRBJ2-7
TGTGCCAGCAGCGGTTATAGTTCGCGAAACACCATATATTTT | CASSGYSSRNTIYF | TRBV2 | NA | NA | TRBJ1-3
TGTGCCAGTAGTACGCCACAGGGGTCCTACAATGAGCAGTTCTTC | CASSTPQGSYNEQFF | TRBV19 | NA | TRBD1 | TRBJ2-1
TGCGCCAGCAGTGAGTCGATGGGAAACGGGGAGACCCAGTACTTC | CASSESMGNGETQYF | TRBV10-1 | NA | NA | TRBJ2-5
TGCGCCAGCAGCTTAAGGGGGACGACAGGGTATTCGGTGAACGATGGCTACACCTTC | CASSLRGTTGYSVNDGYTF | TRBV5-1 | few | TRBD1 | TRBJ1-2
TGTGCCAGCAGCTCGACAGGGCTCCAAGAGACCCAGTACTTC | CASSSTGLQETQYF | TRBV7-7 | once | TRBD1 | TRBJ2-5
TGTGCCAGCTCACCGACAGGGGGGAACACTGAAGCTTTCTTT | CASSPTGGNTEAFF | TRBV18 | NA | TRBD1 | TRBJ1-1
TGTGCCAGCAGAAACCGGGACAGATCATATAGCAATCAGCCCCAGCATTTT | CASRNRDRSYSNQPQHF | TRBV28 | NA | TRBD1 | TRBJ1-5
TGTGCCAGCAGCTCTCCGTCCGGGACAGGGGCCTCTGGAAACACCATATATTTT | CASSSPSGTGASGNTIYF | TRBV11-2 | once | TRBD1 | TRBJ1-3
TGTGCCAGCAGTTTTGGGGGCGCATCCGAGCAGTACTTC | CASSFGGASEQYF | TRBV27 | NA | NA | TRBJ2-7
TGTGCCAGCAGCCGAGTTGGCCACAATGAGCAGTTCTTC | CASSRVGHNEQFF | TRBV11-2 | once | NA | TRBJ2-1
TGTGCCAGCAGCTTAGCATACGATACGCAGTATTTT | CASSLAYDTQYF | TRBV7-9 | NA | NA | TRBJ2-3
TGTGCCAGCAGCTTAGATGTGATATTTGGTGGCGGGGGAAAGGAGACCCAGTACTTC | CASSLDVIFGGGGKETQYF | TRBV11-2 | NA | TRBD2 | TRBJ2-5
TGTGCCAGCACCGTGGGTGGGGGACCGGACGGGGAGCTGTTTTTT | CASTVGGGPDGELFF | TRBV11-3 | few | NA | TRBJ2-2
TGTGCCAGCAGCTTAGTGACAGGGGGCTCCTATAATTCACCCCTCCACTTT | CASSLVTGGSYNSPLHF | TRBV7-8 | NA | TRBD1 | TRBJ1-6
TGTGCCAGCAGTGAAGCGCATCGGGGGAGCTACACCTTC | CASSEAHRGSYTF | TRBV6-1 | NA | NA | TRBJ1-2
TGTGCCAGCAGTTCCACAGGGGTGGGGAATCAGCCCCAGCATTTT | CASSSTGVGNQPQHF | TRBV6-5 | NA | TRBD1 | TRBJ1-5
TGTGCCAGCAGGCCGACAGGGGGGATGTTGCCCCTCCACTTT | CASRPTGGMLPLHF | TRBV11-2 | NA | TRBD1 | TRBJ1-6
TGTGCCAGCAGCGTAACGTCTCAACAGCCAGCAGGGGAGCTGTTTTTT | CASSVTSQQPAGELFF | TRBV9 | NA | NA | TRBJ2-2